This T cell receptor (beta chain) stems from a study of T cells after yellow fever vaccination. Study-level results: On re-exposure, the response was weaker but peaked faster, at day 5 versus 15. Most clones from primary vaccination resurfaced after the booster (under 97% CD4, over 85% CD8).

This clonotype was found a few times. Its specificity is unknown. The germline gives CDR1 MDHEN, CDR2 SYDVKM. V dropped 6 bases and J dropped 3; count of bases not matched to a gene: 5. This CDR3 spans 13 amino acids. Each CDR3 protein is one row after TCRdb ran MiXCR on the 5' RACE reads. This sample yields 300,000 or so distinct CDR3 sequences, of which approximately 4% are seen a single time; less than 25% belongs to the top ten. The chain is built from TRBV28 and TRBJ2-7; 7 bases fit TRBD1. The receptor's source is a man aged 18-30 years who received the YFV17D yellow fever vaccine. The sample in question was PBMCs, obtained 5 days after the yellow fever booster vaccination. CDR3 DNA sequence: TGTGCCAGCAGGCTCGACAGGGACTACGAGCAGTACGTC. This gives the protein CASRLDRDYEQYV.